Described below is a single TCR beta chain sequence and its context. TCRdb passed the RT-PCR reads through MiXCR, listing each CDR3 protein once. The sample lists about 680,000 distinct CDR3 sequences; approximately 14% were seen once. Sequencing was carried out using memory CD4+ T cells from blood. The receptor was derived from a female donor in good health, serving as a healthy control.

DNA of the CDR3: TGTGCCAGCAGTTACTCGATAGTCGGGGGATCCGGAAACACCATATATTTT. Protein product: CASSYSIVGGSGNTIYF. The chain carries TRBV6-5 and TRBJ1-3; D may be TRBD1 (5 bases). Trimming stripped 0 bases from V and 4 bases from J, with 16 bases between. The CDR3 sequence is 17 residues long. CDR1 is MNHEY and CDR2 is SVGAGI in the germline V gene.